This TCR beta chain appears in the sequencing data of a study of identical twins. Broader study findings: Within cord blood, abundant beta clonotypes carried fewer insertions, but memory repertoires showed no such trend.

cDNA carried unique molecular identifiers, and a universal primer site was added by template switching. TCRdb re-analysed the 5' RACE reads in MiXCR, keeping a single row per CDR3 protein. The sample lists 450,000 or so distinct CDR3 sequences; roughly 24% were seen once. The CDR3 totals 15 residues. Germline-derived CDR1 and CDR2 are SGHRS and YFSETQ. V gave up 0 bases and J gave up 0 bases, with 9 bases separating them. There are a few counts of this clonotype. Its antigen is undetermined. This sample also appeared in a second study, on T cells expressing NK-cell markers.

The chain links TRBV5-1 to TRBJ1-1, with unresolved D. The sequence was obtained from a woman aged 18-29 years in good health. Input material: CD4+ T cells sorted from blood. CDR3 nucleotides: TGCGCCAGCAGCTTGGATTACAAACTGAACACTGAAGCTTTCTTT. This encodes CASSLDYKLNTEAFF.